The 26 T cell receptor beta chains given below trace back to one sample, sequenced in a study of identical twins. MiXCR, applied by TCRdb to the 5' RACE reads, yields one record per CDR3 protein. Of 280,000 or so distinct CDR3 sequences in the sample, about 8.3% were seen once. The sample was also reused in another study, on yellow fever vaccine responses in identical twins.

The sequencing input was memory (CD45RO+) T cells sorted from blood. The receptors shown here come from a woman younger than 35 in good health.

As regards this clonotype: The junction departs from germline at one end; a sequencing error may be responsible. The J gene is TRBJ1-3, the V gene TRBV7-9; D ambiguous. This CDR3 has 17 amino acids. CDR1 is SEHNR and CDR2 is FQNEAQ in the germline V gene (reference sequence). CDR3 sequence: CASSLVSTTLSGNTIYF. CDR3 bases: TGTGCCAGCAGTTTAGTTTCCACCACCCTTTCTGGAAACACCATATATTTT.

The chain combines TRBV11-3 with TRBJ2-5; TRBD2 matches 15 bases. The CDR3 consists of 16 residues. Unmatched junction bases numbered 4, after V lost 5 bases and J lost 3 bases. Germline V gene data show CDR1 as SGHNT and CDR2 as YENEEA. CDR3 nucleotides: TGTGCCAGCAGCCTCAGGACTAGCGGGAGGGAAGAGACCCAGTACTTC. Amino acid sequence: CASSLRTSGREETQYF.

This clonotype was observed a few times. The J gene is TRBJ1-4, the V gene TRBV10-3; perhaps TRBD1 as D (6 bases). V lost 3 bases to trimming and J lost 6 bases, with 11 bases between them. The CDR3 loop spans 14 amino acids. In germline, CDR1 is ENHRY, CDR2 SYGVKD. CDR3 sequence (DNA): TGTGCCATCAGTGATTCCCCAGGGGATGAAAAACTGTTTTTT. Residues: CAISDSPGDEKLFF.

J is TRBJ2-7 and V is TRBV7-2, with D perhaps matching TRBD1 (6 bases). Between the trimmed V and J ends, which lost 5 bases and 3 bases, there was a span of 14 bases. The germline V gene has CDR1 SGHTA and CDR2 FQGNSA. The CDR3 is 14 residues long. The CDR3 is CASSINTGSYEQYV. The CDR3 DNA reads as TGTGCCAGCAGCATAAACACAGGGAGCTACGAGCAGTACGTC.

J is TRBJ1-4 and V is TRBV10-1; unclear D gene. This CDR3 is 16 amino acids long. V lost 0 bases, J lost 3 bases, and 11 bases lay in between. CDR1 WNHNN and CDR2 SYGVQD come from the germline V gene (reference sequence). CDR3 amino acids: CASSESSGLPNEKLFF. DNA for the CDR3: TGCGCCAGCAGTGAGTCGTCCGGCTTGCCTAATGAAAAACTGTTTTTT.

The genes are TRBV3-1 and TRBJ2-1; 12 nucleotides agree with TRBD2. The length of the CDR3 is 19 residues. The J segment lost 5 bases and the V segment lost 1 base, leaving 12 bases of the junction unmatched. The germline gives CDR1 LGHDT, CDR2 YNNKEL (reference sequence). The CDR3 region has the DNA TGTGCCAGCAGCCAAGGAGCTCTAGCGGGAGGGCCGAGTCACAATGAGCAGTTCTTC. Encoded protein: CASSQGALAGGPSHNEQFF.

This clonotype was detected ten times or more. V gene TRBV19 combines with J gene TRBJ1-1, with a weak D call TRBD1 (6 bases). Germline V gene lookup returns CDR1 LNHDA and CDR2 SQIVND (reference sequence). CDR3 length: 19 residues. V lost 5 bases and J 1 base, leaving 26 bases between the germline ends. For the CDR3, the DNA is TGTGCCAGTAGTCCTCACCTCAGGGGCCGCAATCTTAGGAACACTGAAGCTTTCTTT. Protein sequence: CASSPHLRGRNLRNTEAFF.

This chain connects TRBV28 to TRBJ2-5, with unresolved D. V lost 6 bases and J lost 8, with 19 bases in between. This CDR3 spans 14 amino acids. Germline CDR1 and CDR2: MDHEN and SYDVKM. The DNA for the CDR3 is TGTGCCAGCAGCGAACCGACCGGATCCCGTACCCAGTACTTC. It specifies CASSEPTGSRTQYF. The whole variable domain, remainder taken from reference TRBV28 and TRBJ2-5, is DVKVTQSSRYLVKRTGEKVFLECVQDMDHENMFWYRQDPGLGLRLIYFSYDVKMKEKGDIPEGYSVSREKKERFSLILESASTNQTSMYLCASSEPTGSRTQYFGPGTRLLVL.

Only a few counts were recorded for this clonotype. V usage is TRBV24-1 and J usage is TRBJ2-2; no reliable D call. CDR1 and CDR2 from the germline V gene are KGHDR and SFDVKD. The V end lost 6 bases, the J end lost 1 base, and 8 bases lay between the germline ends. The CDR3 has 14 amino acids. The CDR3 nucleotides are TGTGCCACCAGTATCGGCTTGAACACCGGGGAGCTGTTTTTT. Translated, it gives CATSIGLNTGELFF.

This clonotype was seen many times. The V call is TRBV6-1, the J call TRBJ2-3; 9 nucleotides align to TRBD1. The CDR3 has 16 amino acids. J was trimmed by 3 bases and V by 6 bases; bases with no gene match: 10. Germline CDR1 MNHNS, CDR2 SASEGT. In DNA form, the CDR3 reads TGTGCCAGCAGCCCCACAGGGGGCCAAATTACAGATACGCAGTATTTT. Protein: CASSPTGGQITDTQYF.

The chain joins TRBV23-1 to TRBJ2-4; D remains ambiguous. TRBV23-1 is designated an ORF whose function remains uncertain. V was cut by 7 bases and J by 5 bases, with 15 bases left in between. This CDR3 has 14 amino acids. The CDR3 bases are TGCGCCAGCAAGTCCAGGCTTAGCCAAAACATTCAGTACTTC. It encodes CASKSRLSQNIQYF.

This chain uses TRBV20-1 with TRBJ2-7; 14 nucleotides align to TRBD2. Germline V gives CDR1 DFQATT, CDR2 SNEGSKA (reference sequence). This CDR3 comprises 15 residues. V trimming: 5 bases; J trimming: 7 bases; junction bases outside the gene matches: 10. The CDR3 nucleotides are TGCAGTGCTTTATCCCGGACTAGCGGGGGGAGGGAGCAGTACGTC. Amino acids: CSALSRTSGGREQYV.

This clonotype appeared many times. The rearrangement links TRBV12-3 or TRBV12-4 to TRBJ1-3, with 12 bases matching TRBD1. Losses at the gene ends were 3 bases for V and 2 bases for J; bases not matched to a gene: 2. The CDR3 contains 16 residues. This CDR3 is CASSLGQGAAGNTIYF. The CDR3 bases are TGTGCCAGCAGTTTGGGACAGGGGGCCGCTGGAAACACCATATATTTT.

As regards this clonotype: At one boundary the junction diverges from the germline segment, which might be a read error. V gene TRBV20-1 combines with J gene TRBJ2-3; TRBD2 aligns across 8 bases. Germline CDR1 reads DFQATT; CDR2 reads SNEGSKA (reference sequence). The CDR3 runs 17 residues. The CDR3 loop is CCARAIQAGVSTDTQYF. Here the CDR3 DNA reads TGCTGTGCTAGAGCCATTCAAGCGGGAGTTAGTACAGATACGCAGTATTTT.

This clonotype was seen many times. This chain's CDR3 is CASSFRDRYNYGYTF. The CDR3 DNA reads TGTGCCAGCAGTTTCAGGGACAGGTATAACTATGGCTACACCTTC. The V gene is TRBV28, the J gene TRBJ1-2; 8 bases line up with TRBD1. V shed 3 bases and J 1 base; nucleotides not matched to a gene: 4. Germline values: CDR1 MDHEN, CDR2 SYDVKM. This CDR3 comprises 15 residues.

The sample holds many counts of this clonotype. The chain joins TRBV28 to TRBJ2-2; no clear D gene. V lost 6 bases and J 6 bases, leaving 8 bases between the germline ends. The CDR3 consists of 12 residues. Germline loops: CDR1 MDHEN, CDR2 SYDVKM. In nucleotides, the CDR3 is TGTGCCAGCAGCTCCCCCCCCGGGGAGCTGTTTTTT. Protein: CASSSPPGELFF.

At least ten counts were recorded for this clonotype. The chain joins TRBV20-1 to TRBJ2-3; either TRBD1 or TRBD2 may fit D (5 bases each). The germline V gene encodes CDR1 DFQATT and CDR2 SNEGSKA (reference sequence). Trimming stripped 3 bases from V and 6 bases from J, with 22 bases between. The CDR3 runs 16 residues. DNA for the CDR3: TGCAGTGCTAGGCCCCGGGGCTCAAACCTTGGGGATACGCAGTATTTT. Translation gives CSARPRGSNLGDTQYF.

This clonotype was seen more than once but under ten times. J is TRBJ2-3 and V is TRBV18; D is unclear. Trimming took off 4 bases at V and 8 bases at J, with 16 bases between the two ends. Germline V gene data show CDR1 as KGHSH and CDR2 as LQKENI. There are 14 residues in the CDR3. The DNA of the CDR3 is TGTGCCAGCTCACTAGACCCCGGTTCCGGTACGCAGTATTTT. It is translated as CASSLDPGSGTQYF.

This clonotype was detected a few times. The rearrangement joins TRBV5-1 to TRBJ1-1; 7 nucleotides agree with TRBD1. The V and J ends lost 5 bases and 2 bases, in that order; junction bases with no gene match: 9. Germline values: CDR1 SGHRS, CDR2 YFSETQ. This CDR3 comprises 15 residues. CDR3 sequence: CASSSEGALNTEAFF. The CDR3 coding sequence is TGCGCCAGCAGTTCCGAGGGGGCCCTTAACACTGAAGCTTTCTTT.

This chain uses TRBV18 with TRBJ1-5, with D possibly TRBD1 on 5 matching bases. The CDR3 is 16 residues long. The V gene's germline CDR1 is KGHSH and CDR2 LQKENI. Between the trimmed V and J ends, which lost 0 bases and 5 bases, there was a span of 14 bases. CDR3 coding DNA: TGTGCCAGCTCACCACCGGGGGGGTCGGCGGATCAGCCCCAGCATTTT. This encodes CASSPPGGSADQPQHF.

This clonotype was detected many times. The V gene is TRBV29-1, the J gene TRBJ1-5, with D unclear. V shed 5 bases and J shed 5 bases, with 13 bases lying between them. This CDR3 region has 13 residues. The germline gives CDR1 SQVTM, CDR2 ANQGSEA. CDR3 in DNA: TGCAGCGTTCAAAAGACGGTTGATCAGCCCCAGCATTTT. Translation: CSVQKTVDQPQHF.

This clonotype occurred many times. As DNA, the CDR3 is TGTGCCAGCAGTTACTCTTCCTATAACTATGGCTACACCTTC. Translation: CASSYSSYNYGYTF. This chain links TRBV6-5 with TRBJ1-2; D not resolved. CDR3 size: 14 residues. CDR1 and CDR2 from the germline V gene are MNHEY and SVGAGI. V lost 0 bases and J lost 1, with 6 bases in between.

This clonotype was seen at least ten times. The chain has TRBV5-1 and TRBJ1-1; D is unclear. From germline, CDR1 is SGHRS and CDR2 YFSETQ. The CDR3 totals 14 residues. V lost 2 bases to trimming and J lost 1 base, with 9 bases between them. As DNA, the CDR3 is TGCGCCAGCAGCTTCGCAGGACGGAACACTGAAGCTTTCTTT. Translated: CASSFAGRNTEAFF.

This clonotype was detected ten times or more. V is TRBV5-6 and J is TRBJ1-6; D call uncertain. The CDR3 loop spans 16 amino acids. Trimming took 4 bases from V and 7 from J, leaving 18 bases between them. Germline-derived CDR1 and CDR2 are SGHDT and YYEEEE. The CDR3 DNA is TGTGCCAGCAGCCCGCGGCGGGTAAGCGGGAATTCACCCCTCCACTTT. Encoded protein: CASSPRRVSGNSPLHF.

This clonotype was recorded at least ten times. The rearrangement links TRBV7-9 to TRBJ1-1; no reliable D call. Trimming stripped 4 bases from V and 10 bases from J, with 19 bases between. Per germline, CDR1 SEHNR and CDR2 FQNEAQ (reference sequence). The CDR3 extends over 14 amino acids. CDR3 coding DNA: TGTGCCAGCAGCTCCACAGTGCCCCCAGGAGGAGCTTTCTTT. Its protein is CASSSTVPPGGAFF.

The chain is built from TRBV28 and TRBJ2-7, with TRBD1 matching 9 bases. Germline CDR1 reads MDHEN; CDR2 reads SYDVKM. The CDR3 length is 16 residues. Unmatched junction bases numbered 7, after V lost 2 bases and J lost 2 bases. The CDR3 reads CASSLRGTGLTYEQYF. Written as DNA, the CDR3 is TGTGCCAGCAGTTTAAGGGGGACAGGGTTAACCTACGAGCAGTACTTC.